The 16 T cell receptor beta chains in this list originate from one sample, sequenced in a study of T-cell memory formation after mild COVID-19. TCRdb re-analysed the 5' RACE reads in MiXCR, keeping a single row per CDR3 protein. This table has about 560,000 distinct CDR3 sequences, 17% appearing once. The sequencing sample was made of PBMCs or a T cell subset sorted from them (not recorded which). These receptors were obtained from an adult woman who had mild COVID-19 (a few samples of this study predate the infection). Cell type and time point are not known.

The chain has TRBV12-3 or TRBV12-4 and TRBJ1-5, with 9 positions matching TRBD1. This CDR3 has 18 amino acids. The V gene end was trimmed by 6 bases and the J gene end by 6 bases; junction bases not matched to a gene: 18. CDR3 bases: TGTGCCAGCAGGCCCCGGGGACAGGGAAGGAGGTTGAGTCAGCCCCAGCATTTT. The encoded protein is CASRPRGQGRRLSQPQHF.

The table lists this clonotype with a few counts. V is TRBV5-1 and J is TRBJ1-4, with 7 bases that match TRBD1. This CDR3 is 14 amino acids long. V shed 4 bases, J shed 4 bases, and the junction held 4 bases outside the gene matches. From germline, CDR1 is SGHRS and CDR2 YFSETQ. The CDR3 DNA follows: TGCGCCAGCAGCGAGGGACAGAGTAATGAAAAACTGTTTTTT. Its translation: CASSEGQSNEKLFF. Complete variable domain (other parts from reference TRBV5-1 and TRBJ1-4): KAGVTQTPRYLIKTRGQQVTLSCSPISGHRSVSWYQQTPGQGLQFLFEYFSETQRNKGNFPGRFSGRQFSNSRSEMNVSTLELGDSALYLCASSEGQSNEKLFFGSGTQLSVL.

This clonotype has only a few counts. The V and J genes are TRBV4-1 and TRBJ2-5, with 7 bases identical to TRBD1. The germline gives CDR1 MGHRA, CDR2 YSYEKL. J was trimmed by 1 base and V by 1 base; bases with no gene match: 6. The CDR3 is made up of 16 amino acids. CDR3 bases: TGCGCCAGCAGCCAAGGGCCCGACAGGGTCCAAGAGACCCAGTACTTC. It encodes CASSQGPDRVQETQYF.

This clonotype appeared a few times. The chain has TRBV25-1 and TRBJ1-1, with unresolved D. The CDR3 covers 15 residues. Trimming removed 0 bases at V and 4 bases at J, with 12 bases between. The germline V gene has CDR1 MGHDK and CDR2 SYGVNS. The CDR3 is CASSEYSFSGTEAFF. DNA for the CDR3: TGTGCCAGCAGTGAATATAGTTTTTCTGGCACTGAAGCTTTCTTT.

This chain links TRBV12-3 or TRBV12-4 with TRBJ2-7, with D hard to call. The CDR3 is 13 residues long. The ends were cut back, 4 bases at V and 7 bases at J, with 14 bases in the middle. The CDR3 here is CASSSFDGPEQYF. CDR3 in DNA: TGTGCCAGCAGTTCGTTTGACGGACCGGAGCAGTACTTC.

This clonotype has more than one count but fewer than ten. The V gene is TRBV7-2, the J gene TRBJ2-7; 11 bases line up with TRBD2. This CDR3 contains 15 residues. Germline V CDR1 and CDR2: SGHTA, FQGNSA. V was clipped by 5 bases and J by 4 bases; unmatched bases: 7. CDR3 bases: TGTGCCAGCAGCGCCACTAGCGGGAGTCTGTACGAGCAGTACTTC. Encoded protein: CASSATSGSLYEQYF.

This chain links TRBV6-5 with TRBJ2-7; 9 nucleotides line up with TRBD1. J was trimmed by 2 bases and V by 0 bases; bases with no gene match: 8. The CDR3 spans 17 residues. Germline CDR1 is MNHEY and CDR2 is SVGAGI. The CDR3 loop reads CASSYSLPGQGPYEQYF. DNA of the CDR3: TGTGCCAGCAGTTACTCACTCCCGGGACAGGGACCCTACGAGCAGTACTTC.

The rearrangement joins TRBV4-1 to TRBJ2-1, with TRBD1 as a possible D gene (5 bases). Germline V CDR1 and CDR2: MGHRA, YSYEKL. With 4 bases removed from V and 8 bases from J, the gap between germline ends came to 18 bases. The CDR3 spans 15 residues. CDR3 coding DNA: TGCGCCAGCAGCCGGGTGAAGGGGTCTTTCGATGAGCAGTTCTTC. Residues: CASSRVKGSFDEQFF.

The rearrangement joins TRBV20-1 to TRBJ2-5; D gene uncertain. The V end was cut by 0 bases, the J end by 2 bases, with 4 bases between. The CDR3 is 12 residues long. The germline gives CDR1 DFQATT, CDR2 SNEGSKA (reference sequence). In DNA, the CDR3 is TGCAGTGCTAGAGAGGGGCAAGAGACCCAGTACTTC. Its translation is CSAREGQETQYF.

The V and J genes are TRBV18 and TRBJ1-1, with D possibly TRBD1 on 6 matching bases. Trimming took 0 bases from V and 5 from J, leaving 16 bases between them. The CDR3 is 16 residues long. Per germline, CDR1 KGHSH and CDR2 LQKENI. In DNA form, the CDR3 reads TGTGCCAGCTCACCACCTTTGGGAGGGGGTCGAACTGAAGCTTTCTTT. Translating it yields CASSPPLGGGRTEAFF.

The gene calls are TRBV11-3 and TRBJ1-5; D uncertain. CDR3 size: 13 residues. Germline lookup yields CDR1 SGHNT and CDR2 YENEEA. V shed 4 bases and J shed 5 bases, with 9 bases lying between them. DNA for the CDR3: TGTGCCAGCAGCTCGGGGATTGATCAGCCCCAGCATTTT. Translation gives CASSSGIDQPQHF. Together with reference TRBV11-3 and TRBJ1-5, the CDR3 gives the full variable domain: EAGVVQSPRYKIIEKKQPVAFWCNPISGHNTLYWYLQNLGQGPELLIRYENEEAVDDSQLPKDRFSAERLKGVDSTLKIQPAELGDSAVYLCASSSGIDQPQHFGDGTRLSIL.

The chain joins TRBV5-1 to TRBJ1-6; tentatively, D is TRBD1 (5 bases). The V end was cut by 0 bases, the J end by 5 bases, with 9 bases between. Germline V CDR1 and CDR2: SGHRS, YFSETQ. The CDR3 has 15 residues. CDR3 coding DNA: TGCGCCAGCAGCTTGGGGACACAGGATAATTCACCCCTCCACTTT. Amino acid sequence: CASSLGTQDNSPLHF. The entire variable domain, with the rest obtained from reference TRBV5-1 and TRBJ1-6, is as follows: KAGVTQTPRYLIKTRGQQVTLSCSPISGHRSVSWYQQTPGQGLQFLFEYFSETQRNKGNFPGRFSGRQFSNSRSEMNVSTLELGDSALYLCASSLGTQDNSPLHFGNGTRLTVT.

There are many counts of this clonotype. V usage is TRBV5-6 and J usage is TRBJ2-3; tentatively, D is TRBD1 or TRBD2 (6 bases each). V was shortened by 7 bases and J by 4 bases, with 16 bases between the two germline ends. The CDR3 contains 14 residues. Germline V lookup: CDR1 SGHDT, CDR2 YYEEEE. The CDR3 is CASGPDGGPDTQYF. Here the CDR3 DNA reads TGTGCCAGCGGACCGGACGGGGGCCCAGATACGCAGTATTTT.

This rearrangement joins TRBV24-1 to TRBJ2-4; 10 nucleotides line up with TRBD1. The CDR3 is 13 residues long. CDR1 KGHDR and CDR2 SFDVKD come from the germline V gene. Germline trimming cut 5 bases from V and 15 bases from J; bases unmatched to any gene: 9. Here the CDR3 reads CATSADRGLSLYF. The CDR3 DNA reads TGTGCCACCAGTGCAGACAGGGGGCTATCTCTGTACTTC.

V gene TRBV5-4 combines with J gene TRBJ2-5; perhaps TRBD2 as D (5 bases). V was cut by 6 bases and J by 2 bases, with 17 bases left in between. The CDR3 covers 15 residues. Germline CDR1 is SGHNT and CDR2 is YYREEE (reference sequence). In nucleotides, the CDR3 is TGTGCCAGCACGATAGCGCCAGAGACGCAAGAGACCCAGTACTTC. As protein: CASTIAPETQETQYF.

This chain joins TRBV9 and TRBJ1-4; 7 bases match TRBD1. V trimming: 3 bases; J trimming: 6 bases; junction bases outside the gene matches: 5. This CDR3 region has 14 residues. Looked up from germline, CDR1 is SGDLS and CDR2 is YYNGEE. The CDR3 coding sequence is TGTGCCAGCAGCGCTCGGGACAGCGATGAAAAACTGTTTTTT. Encoded protein: CASSARDSDEKLFF.